These 15 T cell receptor beta chains were all obtained from the same sample, sequenced in a study of blood T cell repertoires in COVID-19. The data were produced by immunoSEQ multiplex PCR, yet TCRdb's version contains in-frame clones alone and is incomplete. The sample includes a few hundred thousand clones, more than 75% seen only once; the top ten take about 1.2%. The sequenced material came from PBMCs or T cells enriched from blood (not recorded which). The receptors stem from a woman in her late teens or twenties who had recovered from COVID-19.

This clone was seen just once. V gene TRBV12-3 or TRBV12-4 combines with J gene TRBJ1-2; unclear D gene. V shed 7 bases and J shed 7 bases, with 16 bases lying between them. The CDR3 spans 13 residues. Here the CDR3 reads CASTSGPRVGYTF. The CDR3 DNA reads as TGTGCCAGCACCTCGGGTCCTCGGGTTGGCTACACCTTC.

V and J are TRBV10-3 and TRBJ1-2; 7 positions agree with TRBD1. The V gene's germline CDR1 is ENHRY and CDR2 SYGVKD. Losses at the gene ends were 3 bases for V and 5 bases for J; bases not matched to a gene: 3. CDR3 length: 13 amino acids. CDR3 protein: CAISDNRGYGYTF. CDR3 sequence (DNA): TGTGCCATCAGTGACAACAGGGGTTATGGCTACACCTTC.

This clone was seen only a few times. The V gene is TRBV18, the J gene TRBJ1-5; TRBD1 matches 7 bases. V gave up 3 bases and J gave up 4 bases; unmatched junction bases: 6. Germline V lookup: CDR1 KGHSH, CDR2 LQKENI. The length of the CDR3 is 15 residues. CDR3 loop: CASSPQGGQNQPQHF. CDR3 nucleotides: TGTGCCAGCTCACCCCAAGGGGGCCAGAATCAGCCCCAGCATTTT.

This chain joins TRBV29-1 and TRBJ2-1; D might be TRBD1 (5 bases). This CDR3 has 13 amino acids. V gave up 5 bases and J gave up 5 bases, with 13 bases separating them. CDR1 SQVTM and CDR2 ANQGSEA come from the germline V gene. For the CDR3, the DNA is TGCAGCGTTACCGACAGACAACACAATGAGCAGTTCTTC. Protein sequence: CSVTDRQHNEQFF.

The chain recombines TRBV29-1 with TRBJ2-2; 8 bases agree with TRBD1. CDR1 and CDR2 (germline): SQVTM, ANQGSEA. V trimming: 2 bases; J trimming: 5 bases; junction bases outside the gene matches: 7. CDR3 size: 15 residues. CDR3 protein: CSVEKGTGGTGELFF. In nucleotides, the CDR3 is TGCAGCGTTGAAAAAGGGACAGGAGGAACCGGGGAGCTGTTTTTT.

The V call is TRBV7-3, the J call TRBJ1-2; TRBD1 aligns across 7 bases. The germline V gene encodes CDR1 SGHTA and CDR2 FQGTGA. Losses at the gene ends were 5 bases for V and 6 bases for J; bases not matched to a gene: 9. The CDR3 is 14 residues long. Here the CDR3 reads CASSDYDRDHGYTF. The CDR3 nucleotides read TGTGCCAGCAGCGATTATGACAGGGACCATGGCTACACCTTC. The full variable domain, with the rest looked up from reference TRBV7-3 and TRBJ1-2, is GAGVSQTPSNKVTEKGKYVELRCDPISGHTALYWYRQSLGQGPEFLIYFQGTGAADDSGLPNDRFFAVRPEGSVSTLKIQRTERGDSAVYLCASSDYDRDHGYTFGSGTRLTVV.

The CDR3 sequence: CAWVGAGGELFF. CDR3 bases: TGTGCCTGGGTTGGGGCCGGCGGGGAGCTGTTTTTT. The chain uses TRBV30 and TRBJ2-2; TRBD1 is a possible D gene (5 bases). Trimming took 5 bases from V and 7 from J, leaving 11 bases between them. CDR1 is GTSNPN and CDR2 is SVGIG in the germline V gene (reference sequence). The CDR3 has 12 amino acids.

The chain recombines TRBV5-4 with TRBJ2-1, with D possibly being TRBD1 (5 bases). Per germline, CDR1 SGHNT and CDR2 YYREEE (reference sequence). The CDR3 has 14 residues. V was pared by 4 bases and J by 3 bases, with 11 bases between. Here the CDR3 reads CASSPDRGYNEQFF. In nucleotides, the CDR3 is TGTGCCAGCAGCCCCGACAGAGGCTACAATGAGCAGTTCTTC.

The rearrangement links TRBV19 to TRBJ1-2, with D possibly TRBD1 on 5 matching bases. The V gene's germline CDR1 is LNHDA and CDR2 SQIVND (reference sequence). V was shortened by 6 bases and J by 6 bases, with 14 bases between the two germline ends. The CDR3 contains 13 residues. This chain's CDR3 is CASSSRTRDGYTF. CDR3 coding DNA: TGTGCCAGTAGCTCTCGGACACGGGATGGCTACACCTTC.

The J gene is TRBJ1-2, the V gene TRBV7-9; 8 positions agree with TRBD1. CDR3 length: 13 residues. The germline gives CDR1 SEHNR, CDR2 FQNEAQ (reference sequence). The V segment lost 6 bases and the J segment 7 bases; nucleotides outside the gene matches: 7. Here the CDR3 reads CASRLITGGGYTF. CDR3 DNA sequence: TGTGCCAGCAGACTAATTACAGGGGGTGGCTACACCTTC.

This chain connects TRBV4-1 to TRBJ1-4, with no clear D. This CDR3 contains 16 residues. Germline loops: CDR1 MGHRA, CDR2 YSYEKL. V lost 0 bases, J lost 2 bases, and 10 bases lay in between. The CDR3 coding sequence is TGCGCCAGCAGCCAAGATCATGCAGGTACTAATGAAAAACTGTTTTTT. Translated: CASSQDHAGTNEKLFF.

The rearrangement links TRBV30 to TRBJ1-1; no reliable D call. Trimming took off 5 bases at V and 2 bases at J, with 6 bases between the two ends. The CDR3 spans 11 residues. Germline V gene sequence: CDR1 GTSNPN, CDR2 SVGIG (reference sequence). The chain's CDR3 is CAWGKNTEAFF. The CDR3 DNA sequence: TGTGCCTGGGGTAAAAACACTGAAGCTTTCTTT.

The gene calls are TRBV6-4 and TRBJ2-1, with 8 positions matching TRBD1. The V segment lost 5 bases and the J segment 4 bases; nucleotides outside the gene matches: 4. Germline V gene lookup returns CDR1 MRHNA and CDR2 SNTAGT. The CDR3 runs to 14 residues. This chain's CDR3 is CASSQGATYNEQFF. CDR3 sequence (DNA): TGTGCCAGCAGTCAGGGGGCAACATACAATGAGCAGTTCTTC.

The V and J genes are TRBV6-4 and TRBJ1-2; possible D gene TRBD1, 6 bases. Trimming cost V 4 bases and J 8 bases, with 14 bases left between them. The length of the CDR3 is 13 residues. CDR1 and CDR2 (germline): MRHNA, SNTAGT. The CDR3 is CASSAGRGRGYTF. In DNA, the CDR3 is TGTGCCAGCAGTGCAGGGAGGGGGAGAGGCTACACCTTC.

The CDR3 sequence: CASSPSTNSPLHF. The CDR3 DNA sequence: TGTGCCAGCAGCCCAAGCACCAATTCACCCCTCCACTTT. The chain couples TRBV14 to TRBJ1-6, with D uncertain. From germline, CDR1 is SGHDN and CDR2 FVKESK. The V end lost 4 bases, the J end lost 7 bases, and 8 bases lay between the germline ends. There are 13 residues in the CDR3.